The entry below gives a single T cell receptor (beta chain) sequence along with its context. Its antigen is unidentified. This sample is drawn from a study of T cells in Graves' hyperthyroidism and ophthalmopathy. Study-wide points: Before onset, ophthalmopathy was predicted by the model a median around 6 months earlier. The blood repertoire included most of the expanded thyroid clonotypes above 0.001.

TCR beta CDR3 regions were amplified from RNA. The HTBI set primed first-round TCR CDR3 RT-PCR. Each CDR3 protein gets one entry after TCRdb re-called the multiplex PCR reads with MiXCR. The sample holds around 500,000 distinct CDR3 sequences; roughly 14% are singletons and the top ten take around 17%. Trimming cost V 0 bases and J 5 bases; bases outside gene matches: 11. Germline V lookup: CDR1 MNHEY, CDR2 SVGAGI. The CDR3 loop spans 17 amino acids. Input material: blood. The chain is built from TRBV6-5 and TRBJ2-5; 8 bases align to TRBD2. The clonotype comes from a woman aged 18-29 years with Graves' hyperthyroidism. CDR3 sequence (DNA): TGTGCCAGCAGTTACTCGATCCCGGGAGGGGGGGCGGAGACCCAGTACTTC. Amino acid sequence: CASSYSIPGGGAETQYF.